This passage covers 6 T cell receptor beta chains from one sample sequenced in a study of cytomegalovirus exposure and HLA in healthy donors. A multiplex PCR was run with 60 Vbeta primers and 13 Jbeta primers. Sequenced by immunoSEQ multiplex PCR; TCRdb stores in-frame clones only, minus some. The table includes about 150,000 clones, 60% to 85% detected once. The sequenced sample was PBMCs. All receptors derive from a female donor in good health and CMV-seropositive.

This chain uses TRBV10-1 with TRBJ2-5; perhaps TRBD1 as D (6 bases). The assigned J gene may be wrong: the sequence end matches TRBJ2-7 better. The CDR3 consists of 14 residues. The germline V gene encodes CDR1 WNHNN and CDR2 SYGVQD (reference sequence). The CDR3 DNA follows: TGCGCCAGCAGCCGGGACACCGGTGGGTACGAGCAGTACTTC. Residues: CASSRDTGGYEQYF.

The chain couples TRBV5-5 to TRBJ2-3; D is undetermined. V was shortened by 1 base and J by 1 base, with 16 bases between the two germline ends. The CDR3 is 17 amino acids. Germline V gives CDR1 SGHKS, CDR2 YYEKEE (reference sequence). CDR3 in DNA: TGTGCCAGCAGCTTGTGTGCTGAGGATTCGTGCACAGATACGCAGTATTTT. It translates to CASSLCAEDSCTDTQYF.

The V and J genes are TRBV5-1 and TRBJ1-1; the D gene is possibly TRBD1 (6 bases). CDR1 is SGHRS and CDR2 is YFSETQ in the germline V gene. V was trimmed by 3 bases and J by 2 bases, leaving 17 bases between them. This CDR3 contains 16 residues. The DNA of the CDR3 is TGCGCCAGCAGCTCCCACCCGCAGGGGTCAAACACTGAAGCTTTCTTT. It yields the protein CASSSHPQGSNTEAFF.

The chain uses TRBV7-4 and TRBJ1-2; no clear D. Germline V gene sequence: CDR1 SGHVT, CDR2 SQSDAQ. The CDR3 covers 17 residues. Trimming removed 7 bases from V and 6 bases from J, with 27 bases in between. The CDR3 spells CASTPRTDSSPGDGYTF. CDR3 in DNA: TGTGCCAGCACCCCGAGGACGGACTCCTCTCCTGGGGATGGCTACACCTTC.

CDR3 loop: CASSLSGRQDEQFF. CDR3 nucleotides: TGTGCCAGCAGCTTGAGCGGGAGGCAGGATGAGCAGTTCTTC. The J gene is TRBJ2-1, the V gene TRBV7-6; TRBD2 matches 9 bases. V trimming: 3 bases; J trimming: 8 bases; junction bases outside the gene matches: 5. CDR3 size: 14 residues. Germline lookup yields CDR1 SGHVS and CDR2 FNYEAQ.

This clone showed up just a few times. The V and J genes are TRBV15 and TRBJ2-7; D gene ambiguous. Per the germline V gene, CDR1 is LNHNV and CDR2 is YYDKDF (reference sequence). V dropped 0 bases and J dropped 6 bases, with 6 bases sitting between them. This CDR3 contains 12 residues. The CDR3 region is CATSRERVEQYF. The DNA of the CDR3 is TGTGCCACCAGCAGAGAGAGAGTCGAGCAGTACTTC.